This T cell receptor beta chain is from a study of PD-1 blockade in classical Hodgkin lymphoma. Time point defined: cycle 4 day 1 (C4D1), after six to seven weeks of nivolumab. Each patient experienced a relapse that followed autologous stem cell transplantation, and brentuximab vedotin exposure varied. The repertoire was sequenced with immunoSEQ multiplex PCR; TCRdb's copy has only in-frame clones and lacks some. The table shows about 47,000 clones, with approximately 80% occurring only once. Germline loops: CDR1 SGHRS, CDR2 YFSETQ. The CDR3 consists of 16 residues. Trimming took 0 bases from V and 9 from J, leaving 16 bases between them.

The chain employs TRBV5-1 and TRBJ1-6, with D possibly being TRBD1 (6 bases). The input for sequencing was peripheral blood mononuclear cells (PBMCs), taken before the fourth cycle of nivolumab. The source is a human donor with classical Hodgkin lymphoma. CDR3 amino acids: CASSLGAAGVSSPLHF. Written as DNA, the CDR3 is TGCGCCAGCAGCTTGGGAGCGGCAGGGGTTAGTTCACCCCTCCACTTT.